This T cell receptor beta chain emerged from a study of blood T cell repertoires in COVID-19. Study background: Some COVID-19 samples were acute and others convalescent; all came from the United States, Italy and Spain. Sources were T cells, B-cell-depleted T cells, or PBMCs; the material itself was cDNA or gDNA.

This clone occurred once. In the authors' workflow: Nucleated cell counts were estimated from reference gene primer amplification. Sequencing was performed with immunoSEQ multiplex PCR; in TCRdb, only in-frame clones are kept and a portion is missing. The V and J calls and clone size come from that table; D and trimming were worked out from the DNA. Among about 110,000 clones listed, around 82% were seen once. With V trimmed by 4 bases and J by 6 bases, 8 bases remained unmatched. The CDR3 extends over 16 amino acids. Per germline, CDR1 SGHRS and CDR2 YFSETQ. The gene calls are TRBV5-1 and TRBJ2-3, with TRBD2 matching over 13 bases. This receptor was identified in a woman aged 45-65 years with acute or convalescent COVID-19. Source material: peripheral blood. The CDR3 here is CASSPGLAGQSDTQYF. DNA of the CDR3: TGCGCCAGCAGCCCGGGACTAGCGGGGCAATCGGATACGCAGTATTTT.